The next 5 T cell receptor beta chains were all read from a single sample in a study of T cell clonality in common variable immunodeficiency. Profiled with immunoSEQ multiplex PCR; TCRdb holds only in-frame clones, not every one. The sample presents about 42,000 clones, none singletons. The material sequenced was peripheral blood mononuclear cells. These receptors originate from a person aged 18 to 75 in good health.

This clone was counted many times. The read gets to within 3 residues of the CDR3 end, and the germline J gene fills in the rest. The gene calls are TRBV19 and TRBJ2-1; 11 nucleotides align to TRBD1. The CDR3 has 14 residues. Germline V lookup: CDR1 LNHDA, CDR2 SQIVND (reference sequence). J gave up 7 bases and V 6 bases, and 5 bases lay outside the gene matches. Incomplete CDR3 DNA: TGTGCCAGTAGAGGACAGGGGGCCGGGAATGAG. It encodes CASRGQGAGNE. The whole CDR3 sequence is CASRGQGAGNEQFF.

A word on this clone: From the germline J gene comes the end of the CDR3, since the read stops 3 residues before it. The chain is built from TRBV30 and TRBJ2-7; maybe TRBD1 (5 bases). V was trimmed by 1 base and J by 2 bases, leaving 9 bases between them. Per the germline V gene, CDR1 is GTSNPN and CDR2 is SVGIG (reference sequence). This CDR3 contains 13 residues. The CDR3 bases that were read are TGTGCCTGGAGTGGAGACAGCCCCTACGAG. Residues: CAWSGDSPYE. The whole CDR3 sequence reads CAWSGDSPYEQYF. Full variable domain (rest looked up from reference TRBV30 and TRBJ2-7): SQTIHQWPATLVQPVGSPLSLECTVEGTSNPNLYWYRQAAGRGLQLLFYSVGIGQISSEVPQNLSASRPQDRQFILSSKKLLLSDSGFYLCAWSGDSPYEQYFGPGTRLTVT.

This clone was seen many times. The read falls 3 residues short of the CDR3 end, and the missing part is taken from the germline J gene. This chain uses TRBV5-4 with TRBJ2-3, with D perhaps matching TRBD1 (5 bases). The CDR3 runs to 15 residues. V was trimmed by 4 bases and J by 7 bases, leaving 19 bases between them. Germline CDR1 and CDR2: SGHNT and YYREEE (reference sequence). CDR3 bases read: TGTGCCAGCAGCCCCCGGACACCGCGTGTGAATACG. It is translated as CASSPRTPRVNT. The CDR3 in full is CASSPRTPRVNTQYF.

There are many counts of this clone. CDR3 protein: CASSARTGGRYGYTF. CDR3 DNA (partial): TGTGCCAGCAGCGCGCGGACAGGGGGACGCTATGGC. The chain employs TRBV5-6 and TRBJ1-2; TRBD1 matches 10 bases. The read terminates 3 residues ahead of where the CDR3 ends, so the germline J gene completes it. The CDR3 spans 15 residues. The V segment lost 4 bases and the J segment 4 bases; nucleotides outside the gene matches: 7. Germline V lookup: CDR1 SGHDT, CDR2 YYEEEE.

As to this clone: The read falls 3 residues short of the CDR3 end, and the missing part is taken from the germline J gene. V gene TRBV18 combines with J gene TRBJ1-3, with D possibly TRBD1 on 5 matching bases. The V end was cut by 4 bases, the J end by 2 bases, with 9 bases between. The CDR3 covers 14 residues. Germline CDR1 reads KGHSH; CDR2 reads LQKENI. The CDR3 loop is CASSRREAGNTIYF. CDR3 DNA, as far as it was read: TGTGCCAGCTCACGCAGGGAGGCTGGAAACACC.